A single sample is the source of the 4 T cell receptor beta chains below, sequenced in a study of regulatory T cells in long-lasting Graves disease. Time point given: persistent/refractory GD, antithyroid drugs over 5 years with positive TRAb. Construction of the TCR library relied on RNA isolated from PBMCs. CDR3 regions were amplified by Arm-PCR using iRepertoire HTBI primers to build TCR beta libraries. Via MiXCR, TCRdb re-called the multiplex PCR reads, giving one row per CDR3 protein. The table has some 430,000 distinct CDR3 sequences, 20% to 25% seen once; the top ten hold 6.5% to 9%. This material consisted of peripheral blood mononuclear cells (PBMCs), taken when the disease was refractory, from a patient treated with antithyroid drugs. The receptor set was obtained from a female donor with Graves disease.

In its sample, this clonotype was seen many times. V gene TRBV15 combines with J gene TRBJ1-2, with 8 bases aligning to TRBD1. In germline, CDR1 is LNHNV, CDR2 YYDKDF (reference sequence). This CDR3 region has 14 residues. Unmatched junction bases numbered 5, after V lost 3 bases and J lost 5 bases. Here the CDR3 reads CATSSYRGSYGYTF. CDR3 DNA: TGTGCCACCAGCAGTTACAGGGGGTCTTATGGCTACACCTTC.

The table lists this clonotype with a few counts. V is TRBV20-1 and J is TRBJ1-1; D not certain. V shed 2 bases and J shed 4 bases, with 14 bases lying between them. Germline CDR1 DFQATT, CDR2 SNEGSKA (reference sequence). The CDR3 loop spans 14 amino acids. The CDR3 reads CSARFQSVRTEAFF. In DNA, the CDR3 is TGCAGTGCTAGATTTCAGAGCGTGCGCACTGAAGCTTTCTTT.

This clonotype was picked up many times. This rearrangement joins TRBV12-3 or TRBV12-4 to TRBJ1-6; D perhaps matches TRBD1 (6 bases). CDR3 length: 14 residues. V was shortened by 6 bases and J by 4 bases, with 10 bases between the two germline ends. In DNA form, the CDR3 reads TGTGCCAGCAGGCCCCAGGGGTATAATTCACCCCTCCACTTT. Amino acid sequence: CASRPQGYNSPLHF.

V and J are TRBV27 and TRBJ2-5; D possibly matches TRBD1 or TRBD2 (5 bases each). CDR1 and CDR2 (germline): MNHEY, SMNVEV (reference sequence). There are 16 residues in the CDR3. V lost 2 bases, J lost 5 bases, and 18 bases lay in between. CDR3 sequence: CASSLRGRAGPETQYF. CDR3 sequence (DNA): TGTGCCAGCAGTTTACGAGGGCGGGCAGGGCCGGAGACCCAGTACTTC.